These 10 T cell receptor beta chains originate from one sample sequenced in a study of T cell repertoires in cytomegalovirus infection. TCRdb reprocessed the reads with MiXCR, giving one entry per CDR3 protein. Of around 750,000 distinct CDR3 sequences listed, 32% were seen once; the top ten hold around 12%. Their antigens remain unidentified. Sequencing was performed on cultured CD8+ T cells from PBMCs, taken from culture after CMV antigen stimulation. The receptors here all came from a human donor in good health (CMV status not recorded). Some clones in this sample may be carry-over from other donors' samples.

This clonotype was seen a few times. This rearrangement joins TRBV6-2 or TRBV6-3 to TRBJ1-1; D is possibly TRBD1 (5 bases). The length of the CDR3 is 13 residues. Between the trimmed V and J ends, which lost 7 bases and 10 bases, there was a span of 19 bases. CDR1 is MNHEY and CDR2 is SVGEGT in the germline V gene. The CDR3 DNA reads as TGTGCCAGCACCGACGGGGGAGTAAGGGGAGCTTTCTTT. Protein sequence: CASTDGGVRGAFF.

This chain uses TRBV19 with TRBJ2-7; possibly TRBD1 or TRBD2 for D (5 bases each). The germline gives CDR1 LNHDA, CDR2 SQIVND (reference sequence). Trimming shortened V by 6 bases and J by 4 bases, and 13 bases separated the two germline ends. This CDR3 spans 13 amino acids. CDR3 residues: CASSVGAGYEQYV. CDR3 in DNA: TGTGCCAGTAGCGTCGGGGCCGGATACGAGCAGTACGTC.

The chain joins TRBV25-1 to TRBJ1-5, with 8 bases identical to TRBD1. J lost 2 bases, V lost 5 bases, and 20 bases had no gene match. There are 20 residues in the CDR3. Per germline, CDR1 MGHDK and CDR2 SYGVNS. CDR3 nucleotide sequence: TGTGCCAGCAGTTCCCCCGGCGGGACAGGTCTGATCTTAGGCAATCAGCCCCAGCATTTT. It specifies CASSSPGGTGLILGNQPQHF.

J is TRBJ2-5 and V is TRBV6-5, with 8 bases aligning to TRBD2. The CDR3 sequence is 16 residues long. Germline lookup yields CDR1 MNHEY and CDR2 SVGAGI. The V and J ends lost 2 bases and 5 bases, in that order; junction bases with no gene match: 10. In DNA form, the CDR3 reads TGTGCCAGCAGTTACCGTCGGACGGGGGGGAGGGAGACCCAGTACTTC. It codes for CASSYRRTGGRETQYF.

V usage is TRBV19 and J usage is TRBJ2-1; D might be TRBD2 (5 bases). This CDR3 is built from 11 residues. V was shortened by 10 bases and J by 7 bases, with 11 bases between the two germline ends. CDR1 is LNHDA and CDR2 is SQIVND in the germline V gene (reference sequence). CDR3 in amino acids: CAMGSGNEQFF. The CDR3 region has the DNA TGTGCCATGGGGTCGGGGAATGAGCAGTTCTTC.

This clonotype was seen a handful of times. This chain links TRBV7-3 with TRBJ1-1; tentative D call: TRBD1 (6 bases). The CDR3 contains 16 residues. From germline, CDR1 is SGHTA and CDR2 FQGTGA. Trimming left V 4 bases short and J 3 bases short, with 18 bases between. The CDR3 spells CASSSGARQEYTEAFF. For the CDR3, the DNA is TGTGCCAGCAGCTCAGGGGCCAGACAGGAGTACACTGAAGCTTTCTTT.

Written as DNA, the CDR3 is TGTGCCAGCAGTTACGCCGGGGGGCTAGCGGGGAGCACAGATACGCAGTATTTT. Translating it yields CASSYAGGLAGSTDTQYF. V gene TRBV6-5 combines with J gene TRBJ2-3; TRBD2 aligns across 9 bases. Germline-derived CDR1 and CDR2 are MNHEY and SVGAGI. The V and J ends lost 2 bases and 0 bases, in that order; junction bases with no gene match: 9. This CDR3 is built from 18 residues.

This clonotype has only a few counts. The CDR3 reads CSARDEGATGELFF. The CDR3 DNA reads as TGCAGTGCTAGAGATGAGGGGGCCACCGGGGAGCTGTTTTTT. The chain has TRBV20-1 and TRBJ2-2; 7 nucleotides align to TRBD1. This CDR3 comprises 14 residues. Unmatched junction bases numbered 2, after V lost 0 bases and J lost 4 bases. CDR1 DFQATT and CDR2 SNEGSKA come from the germline V gene (reference sequence).

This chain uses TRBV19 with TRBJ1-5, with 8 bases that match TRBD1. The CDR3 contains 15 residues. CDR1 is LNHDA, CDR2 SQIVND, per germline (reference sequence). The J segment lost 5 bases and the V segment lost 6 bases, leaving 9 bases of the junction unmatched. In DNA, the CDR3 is TGTGCCAGTAGCGATCCGGACAGGGTCCATCAGCCCCAGCATTTT. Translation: CASSDPDRVHQPQHF.

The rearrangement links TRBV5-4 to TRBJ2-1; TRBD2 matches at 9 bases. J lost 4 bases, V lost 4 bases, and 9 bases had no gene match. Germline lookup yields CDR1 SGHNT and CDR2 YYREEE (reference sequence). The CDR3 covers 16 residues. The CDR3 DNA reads TGTGCCAGCAGCGACAGTTTAGCGGGGGTTTACAATGAGCAGTTCTTC. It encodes CASSDSLAGVYNEQFF.